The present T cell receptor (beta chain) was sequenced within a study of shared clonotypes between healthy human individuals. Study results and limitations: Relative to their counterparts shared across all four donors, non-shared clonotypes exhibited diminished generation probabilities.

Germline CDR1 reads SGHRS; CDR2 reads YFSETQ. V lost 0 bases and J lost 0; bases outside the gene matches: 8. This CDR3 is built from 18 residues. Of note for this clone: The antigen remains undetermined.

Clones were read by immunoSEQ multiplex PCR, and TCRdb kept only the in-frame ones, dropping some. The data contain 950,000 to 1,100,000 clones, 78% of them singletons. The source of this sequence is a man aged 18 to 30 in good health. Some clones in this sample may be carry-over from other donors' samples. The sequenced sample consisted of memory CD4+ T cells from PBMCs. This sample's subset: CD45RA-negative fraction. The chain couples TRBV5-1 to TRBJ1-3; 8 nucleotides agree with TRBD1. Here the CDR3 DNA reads TGCGCCAGCAGCTTGGGAGGACAGGGACTTCACTCTGGAAACACCATATATTTT. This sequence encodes CASSLGGQGLHSGNTIYF.